The present TCR beta chain was sequenced within a study of T cell responses to AZD1222 COVID-19 vaccine. General study results and limits: The CD4 TCRs associated with vaccination extended across spike and predominated at 160-218 and 743-854.

A word on this clone: The antigen remains unidentified.

Measured with immunoSEQ multiplex PCR; TCRdb has only the in-frame clones, and not every one. Among some 130,000 clones, 90% to 95% were seen once, and the ten largest hold approximately 6.8%. The length of the CDR3 is 12 residues. Germline loops: CDR1 SGDLS, CDR2 YYNGEE. Trimming removed 3 bases at V and 5 bases at J, with 8 bases between. The V and J genes are TRBV9 and TRBJ1-2; no reliable D call. The sequence came from an adult who received the AZD1222 COVID-19 vaccine. The sample was peripheral blood, taken 28 days after the second AZD1222 dose. The CDR3 sequence: CASSASLYGYTF. The CDR3 region has the DNA TGTGCCAGCAGCGCCTCCCTATATGGCTACACCTTC. Full variable domain (remainder filled in from reference TRBV9 and TRBJ1-2): DSGVTQTPKHLITATGQRVTLRCSPRSGDLSVYWYQQSLDQGLQFLIQYYNGEERAKGNILERFSAQQFPDLHSELNLSSLELGDSALYFCASSASLYGYTFGSGTRLTVV.